Listed here are 4 T cell receptor beta chains from one sample, sequenced in a study of blood T cell repertoires in COVID-19. Measured with immunoSEQ multiplex PCR; TCRdb has only the in-frame clones, and not every one. The table lists around 200,000 clones, 85% to 90% of them singletons, with approximately 4.8% in the top ten. The sequenced sample was peripheral blood. These receptors were obtained from a man aged 45-65 years with acute or convalescent COVID-19.

V is TRBV3-1 (or the pseudogene TRBV3-2) and J is TRBJ1-5, with 8 bases lining up with TRBD1. Germline lookup yields CDR1 LGHDT and CDR2 YNNKEL (reference sequence). The CDR3 has 17 amino acids. Unmatched junction bases numbered 10, after V lost 0 bases and J lost 6 bases. The CDR3 DNA reads TGTGCCAGCAGCCAAGATTCGGCAGGGGGCGCGGGTCAGCCCCAGCATTTT. It yields the protein CASSQDSAGGAGQPQHF.

The J gene is TRBJ1-1, the V gene TRBV18; D call uncertain. Germline V gene data show CDR1 as KGHSH and CDR2 as LQKENI. V lost 1 base and J 0 bases, leaving 15 bases between the germline ends. The CDR3 is 17 amino acids. This chain's CDR3 is CASSPQRSRAMNTEAFF. CDR3 DNA sequence: TGTGCCAGCTCACCACAGAGATCGCGGGCGATGAACACTGAAGCTTTCTTT.

The V and J genes are TRBV9 and TRBJ1-5; D perhaps matches TRBD1 (6 bases). This CDR3 contains 14 residues. The V gene's germline CDR1 is SGDLS and CDR2 YYNGEE. Trimming removed 3 bases at V and 1 base at J, with 8 bases between. CDR3: CASSARGSNQPQHF. CDR3 nucleotides: TGTGCCAGCAGCGCTAGGGGGAGCAATCAGCCCCAGCATTTT.

This chain links TRBV19 with TRBJ2-5, with TRBD2 matching 9 bases. Germline V gene data show CDR1 as LNHDA and CDR2 as SQIVND (reference sequence). The CDR3 loop spans 16 amino acids. The trim removed 4 bases at V and 5 bases at J, leaving 11 bases unmatched. The CDR3 DNA reads TGTGCCAGTAGTAGGGGCGGCGGGGGGGCCTTTGAGACCCAGTACTTC. Its translation is CASSRGGGGAFETQYF.